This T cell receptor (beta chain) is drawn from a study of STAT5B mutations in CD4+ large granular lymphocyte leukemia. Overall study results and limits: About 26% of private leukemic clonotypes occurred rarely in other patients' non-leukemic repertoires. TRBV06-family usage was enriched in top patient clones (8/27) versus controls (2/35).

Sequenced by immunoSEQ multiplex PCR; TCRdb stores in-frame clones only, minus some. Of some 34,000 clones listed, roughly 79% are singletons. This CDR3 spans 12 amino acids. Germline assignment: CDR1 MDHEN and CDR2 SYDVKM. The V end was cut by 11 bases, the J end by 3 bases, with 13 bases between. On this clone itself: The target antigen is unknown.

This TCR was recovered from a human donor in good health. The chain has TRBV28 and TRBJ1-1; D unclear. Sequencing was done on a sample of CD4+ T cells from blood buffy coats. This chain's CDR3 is CASGGLDTEAFF. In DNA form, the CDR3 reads TGTGCCTCAGGAGGGTTGGACACTGAAGCTTTCTTT.